These 31 T cell receptor beta chains came from one sample sequenced in a study of blood T cell repertoires in COVID-19 (dated by TCRdb to about 2020). The library came from the immunoSEQ multiplex PCR assay. TCRdb limited this immuneACCESS table to in-frame rearrangements with V and J called. A share of clones is missing; checked studies link under half to unresolved V genes, and the rest is unexplained. The sample yields approximately 70,000 clones; around four fifths were counted once. The top ten constitute roughly 9.8% of the sample. The source material was peripheral blood. The receptors shown here come from a woman between 50 and 59 years old with acute or convalescent COVID-19.

There are a few counts of this clone. The rearrangement links TRBV6-5 to TRBJ1-2; perhaps TRBD1 as D (6 bases). Germline V gene data show CDR1 as MNHEY and CDR2 as SVGAGI. The V end was cut by 4 bases, the J end by 3 bases, with 9 bases between. The CDR3 spans 13 residues. For the CDR3, the DNA is TGTGCCAGCAGTTCAGGACAGTACTATGGCTACACCTTC. Its protein product is CASSSGQYYGYTF.

The rearrangement uses TRBV18 and TRBJ2-1; 7 bases map to TRBD2. The J segment lost 3 bases and the V segment lost 1 base, leaving 3 bases of the junction unmatched. Germline-derived CDR1 and CDR2 are KGHSH and LQKENI. The CDR3 is 15 residues long. CDR3 sequence (DNA): TGTGCCAGCTCACCACGGCGGGAGAGCTACAATGAGCAGTTCTTC. It encodes CASSPRRESYNEQFF.

CDR3 loop: CASSYSPGKSSYEQYF. Written as DNA, the CDR3 is TGTGCCAGCAGTTACTCTCCGGGGAAGTCCTCCTACGAGCAGTACTTC. The rearrangement links TRBV6-5 to TRBJ2-7; a weak D match, TRBD2 (5 bases). Germline CDR1 and CDR2: MNHEY and SVGAGI. The V end was cut by 0 bases, the J end by 0 bases, with 12 bases between. The CDR3 spans 16 residues.

The chain carries TRBV23-1 and TRBJ2-6; D gene unclear. TRBV23-1 is annotated as an ORF whose role is uncertain. CDR3 length: 17 amino acids. The V end was cut by 10 bases, the J end by 4 bases, with 23 bases between. CDR3 nucleotide sequence: TGCGCCAACCTGACGAACTGCGGAAGGTCCGGGGCCAACGTCCTGACTTTC. Translation gives CANLTNCGRSGANVLTF.

This clone has just a few counts. The chain recombines TRBV28 with TRBJ1-5; 8 bases line up with TRBD1. V shed 3 bases, J shed 2 bases, and the junction held 6 bases outside the gene matches. CDR3 length: 16 amino acids. Germline values: CDR1 MDHEN, CDR2 SYDVKM. Here the CDR3 DNA reads TGTGCCAGCAGTTTCGCAGGGGGCGTTGGCAATCAGCCCCAGCATTTT. This encodes CASSFAGGVGNQPQHF.

This chain links TRBV5-1 with TRBJ2-5; D uncertain. The CDR3 is 14 amino acids. Germline V lookup: CDR1 SGHRS, CDR2 YFSETQ. Trimming pared 4 bases from V and 3 bases from J, leaving 13 bases between. CDR3 in DNA: TGCGCCAGCAGCCTGCTCAGACGGGAAGAGACCCAGTACTTC. This sequence encodes CASSLLRREETQYF.

The CDR3 DNA reads as TGTGCCAGTAGTATCGGGGACAGGGGCTCCTATCGTCTCTATGGCTACACCTTC. As protein: CASSIGDRGSYRLYGYTF. The J gene is TRBJ1-2, the V gene TRBV19; 10 positions match TRBD1. This CDR3 has 18 amino acids. V trimming: 3 bases; J trimming: 4 bases; junction bases outside the gene matches: 14. Germline V gene sequence: CDR1 LNHDA, CDR2 SQIVND (reference sequence).

The CDR3 spells CASSPAGESYGYTF. The CDR3 DNA sequence: TGTGCCAGCAGCCCGGCAGGTGAGAGCTATGGCTACACCTTC. This chain links TRBV6-5 with TRBJ1-2; D gene uncertain. This CDR3 is 14 amino acids long. CDR1 and CDR2 from the germline V gene are MNHEY and SVGAGI. Trimming removed 6 bases from V and 4 bases from J, with 15 bases in between.

V usage is TRBV6-6 and J usage is TRBJ1-1; D gene uncertain. The V gene's germline CDR1 is MNHNY and CDR2 SVGAGI (reference sequence). CDR3 size: 15 residues. Deletions cut 4 bases from V and 1 base from J, with 13 bases between. The CDR3 nucleotides read TGTGCCAGCAGTTCCAGAGGGTTTTGGAACACTGAAGCTTTCTTT. As protein: CASSSRGFWNTEAFF.

The CDR3 spells CASSPLGQGETYEQYF. The CDR3, as DNA: TGTGCCAGCAGTCCATTGGGACAGGGTGAAACCTACGAGCAGTACTTC. V is TRBV27 and J is TRBJ2-7, with 9 bases that match TRBD1. This CDR3 spans 16 amino acids. CDR1 is MNHEY, CDR2 SMNVEV, per germline (reference sequence). J gave up 2 bases and V 5 bases, and 10 bases lay outside the gene matches.

This chain joins TRBV27 and TRBJ2-7, with 8 bases lining up with TRBD1. This CDR3 has 16 residues. CDR1 and CDR2 (germline): MNHEY, SMNVEV (reference sequence). The junction had 7 bases not matched to a gene; V was cut back by 0 bases and J by 3 bases. The CDR3 is CASSLSPGTGDYEQYF. The CDR3 bases are TGTGCCAGCAGTTTATCGCCCGGGACAGGTGACTACGAGCAGTACTTC.

This clone has only a few counts. The V and J genes are TRBV19 and TRBJ1-1; possible D gene TRBD1, 6 bases. This CDR3 is built from 13 residues. V dropped 5 bases and J dropped 6 bases, with 13 bases sitting between them. Per the germline V gene, CDR1 is LNHDA and CDR2 is SQIVND (reference sequence). The CDR3 nucleotides read TGTGCCAGTAGTCAAAGGGGGGGGGCTGAAGCTTTCTTT. Its translation: CASSQRGGAEAFF. Complete variable domain (other parts from reference TRBV19 and TRBJ1-1): DGGITQSPKYLFRKEGQNVTLSCEQNLNHDAMYWYRQDPGQGLRLIYYSQIVNDFQKGDIAEGYSVSREKKESFPLTVTSAQKNPTAFYLCASSQRGGAEAFFGQGTRLTVV.

The J gene is TRBJ2-5, the V gene TRBV6-5, with 12 bases that match TRBD2. There are 14 residues in the CDR3. J lost 5 bases, V lost 9 bases, and 7 bases had no gene match. Germline V lookup: CDR1 MNHEY, CDR2 SVGAGI. This chain's CDR3 is CASRLAGVGETQYF. The DNA of the CDR3 is TGTGCCAGTAGACTAGCGGGAGTTGGCGAGACCCAGTACTTC.

The gene calls are TRBV2 and TRBJ2-1; 14 positions agree with TRBD2. The V segment lost 7 bases and the J segment 5 bases; nucleotides outside the gene matches: 4. The CDR3 spans 15 residues. Germline V gives CDR1 SNHLY, CDR2 FYNNEI. The CDR3 coding sequence is TGTGCCAGCAAAGGACTAGCGGGGGGCAACAATGAGCAGTTCTTC. As protein: CASKGLAGGNNEQFF.

The chain is built from TRBV5-1 and TRBJ1-2, with 8 nucleotides matching TRBD1. The CDR3 contains 14 residues. Trimming took 4 bases from V and 4 from J; bases not matched to a gene: 6. The germline CDR1 and CDR2 sequences are SGHRS and YFSETQ. CDR3 protein: CASSPGQGLYGYTF. The CDR3 nucleotides read TGCGCCAGCAGCCCAGGACAGGGTCTCTATGGCTACACCTTC.

This sequence joins TRBV7-2 and TRBJ2-1; no firm D call. V was trimmed by 1 base and J by 3 bases, leaving 10 bases between them. Germline V gene lookup returns CDR1 SGHTA and CDR2 FQGNSA. The CDR3 runs to 15 residues. The CDR3 DNA reads TGTGCCAGCAGCTTAGAATGGTCTAGCTACAATGAGCAGTTCTTC. Translated: CASSLEWSSYNEQFF. The full variable domain, its missing parts supplied by reference TRBV7-2 and TRBJ2-1, is GAGVSQSPSNKVTEKGKDVELRCDPISGHTALYWYRQSLGQGLEFLIYFQGNSAPDKSGLPSDRFSAERTGGSVSTLTIQRTQQEDSAVYLCASSLEWSSYNEQFFGPGTRLTVL.

The chain is built from TRBV29-1 and TRBJ1-2; 8 bases are a match to TRBD1. V was pared by 3 bases and J by 7 bases, with 7 bases of the junction left unmatched. Germline V gene lookup returns CDR1 SQVTM and CDR2 ANQGSEA. This CDR3 comprises 13 residues. The CDR3 sequence is CSVDRTGKIGYTF. As DNA, the CDR3 is TGCAGCGTTGATAGGACAGGGAAGATTGGCTACACCTTC.

The V gene is TRBV27, the J gene TRBJ2-3; 13 nucleotides line up with TRBD2. The CDR3 consists of 15 residues. J was trimmed by 2 bases and V by 6 bases; bases with no gene match: 2. In germline, CDR1 is MNHEY, CDR2 SMNVEV (reference sequence). The CDR3 nucleotides read TGTGCCAGCAGGGGACTAGCGGGGCACACAGATACGCAGTATTTT. Encoded protein: CASRGLAGHTDTQYF.

V is TRBV3-1 (or the pseudogene TRBV3-2) and J is TRBJ2-1, with D perhaps TRBD2 (5 bases). From germline, CDR1 is LGHDT and CDR2 YNNKEL (reference sequence). This CDR3 is 13 amino acids long. V was clipped by 1 base and J by 7 bases, with 8 bases between them. The CDR3 reads CASSQARGNEQFF. CDR3 in DNA: TGTGCCAGCAGCCAAGCTCGGGGAAATGAGCAGTTCTTC.

The gene calls are TRBV7-9 and TRBJ1-5; D remains ambiguous. The CDR3 has 14 residues. CDR1 is SEHNR, CDR2 FQNEAQ, per germline (reference sequence). V lost 4 bases to trimming and J lost 1 base, with 8 bases between them. The CDR3 DNA is TGTGCCAGCAGCTCTCCCGAGAGCAATCAGCCCCAGCATTTT. It yields the protein CASSSPESNQPQHF. The complete variable domain, with remaining parts taken from reference TRBV7-9 and TRBJ1-5, reads DTGVSQNPRHKITKRGQNVTFRCDPISEHNRLYWYRQTLGQGPEFLTYFQNEAQLEKSRLLSDRFSAERPKGSFSTLEIQRTEQGDSAMYLCASSSPESNQPQHFGDGTRLSIL.

This chain links TRBV19 with TRBJ1-1; no clear D. V lost 3 bases to trimming and J lost 6 bases, with 5 bases between them. Germline lookup yields CDR1 LNHDA and CDR2 SQIVND (reference sequence). This CDR3 contains 11 residues. The chain's CDR3 is CASSIGAEAFF. In nucleotides, the CDR3 is TGTGCCAGTAGTATTGGAGCTGAAGCTTTCTTT. The full variable domain, completed using reference TRBV19 and TRBJ1-1, is DGGITQSPKYLFRKEGQNVTLSCEQNLNHDAMYWYRQDPGQGLRLIYYSQIVNDFQKGDIAEGYSVSREKKESFPLTVTSAQKNPTAFYLCASSIGAEAFFGQGTRLTVV.

The chain recombines TRBV4-1 with TRBJ2-7; 7 nucleotides line up with TRBD2. CDR3 length: 15 residues. Trimming at V came to 1 base and at J to 2 bases, leaving 5 bases not matched to a gene. Germline-derived CDR1 and CDR2 are MGHRA and YSYEKL. The CDR3 loop is CASSQGTGGTYEQYF. In nucleotides, the CDR3 is TGCGCCAGCAGCCAAGGGACGGGGGGAACCTACGAGCAGTACTTC.

The CDR3 sequence: CASSLQGSLGEQYF. CDR3 coding DNA: TGTGCCAGCAGCTTACAGGGGTCCCTGGGCGAGCAGTACTTC. The V gene is TRBV11-1, the J gene TRBJ2-7, with TRBD1 as a possible D gene (6 bases). Germline V lookup: CDR1 SGHAT, CDR2 FQDESV (reference sequence). CDR3 length: 14 amino acids. V was clipped by 2 bases and J by 6 bases, with 14 bases between them.

This sequence joins TRBV6-2 or TRBV6-3 and TRBJ1-5; TRBD1 might be the D (5 bases). Germline V gene sequence: CDR1 MNHEY, CDR2 SVGEGT. V lost 5 bases, J lost 4 bases, and 9 bases lay in between. The CDR3 runs 13 residues. The CDR3 DNA is TGTGCCAGCAGTCCAACAGGAAATCAGCCCCAGCATTTT. It specifies CASSPTGNQPQHF.

This chain links TRBV3-1 (or the pseudogene TRBV3-2) with TRBJ2-5, with 7 bases fitting TRBD2. Trimming at V came to 3 bases and at J to 6 bases, leaving 4 bases not matched to a gene. The germline V gene has CDR1 LGHDT and CDR2 YNNKEL (reference sequence). The CDR3 covers 13 residues. The CDR3 DNA follows: TGTGCCAGCAGCCAGGGCGGGGGAAAGACCCAGTACTTC. Protein sequence: CASSQGGGKTQYF.

V and J are TRBV18 and TRBJ1-2; 8 bases match TRBD1. V shed 3 bases and J 5 bases; nucleotides not matched to a gene: 11. CDR1 and CDR2 from the germline V gene are KGHSH and LQKENI. The CDR3 spans 16 residues. CDR3 protein: CASSPVIGQGLYGYTF. CDR3 coding DNA: TGTGCCAGCTCACCCGTAATCGGACAGGGTTTATATGGCTACACCTTC.

The rearrangement uses TRBV5-4 and TRBJ2-5, with TRBD2 matching 9 bases. CDR1 and CDR2 (germline): SGHNT, YYREEE (reference sequence). Trimming removed 0 bases from V and 2 bases from J; junction bases left unmatched: 2. There are 15 residues in the CDR3. CDR3 sequence: CASSLGGREQETQYF. The CDR3 bases are TGTGCCAGCAGCTTGGGCGGGAGGGAACAAGAGACCCAGTACTTC.

V usage is TRBV18 and J usage is TRBJ2-1; D might be TRBD1 (6 bases). The germline V gene encodes CDR1 KGHSH and CDR2 LQKENI. The CDR3 spans 14 residues. The germline V and J ends were trimmed by 2 bases and 4 bases, with 9 bases remaining between them. The CDR3 DNA reads TGTGCCAGCTCACCAAGGGACAATTACAATGAGCAGTTCTTC. Translated, it gives CASSPRDNYNEQFF.

This chain joins TRBV7-9 and TRBJ2-1; 7 nucleotides agree with TRBD2. The CDR3 length is 13 residues. V trimming: 2 bases; J trimming: 10 bases; junction bases outside the gene matches: 5. CDR1 and CDR2 (germline): SEHNR, FQNEAQ (reference sequence). The CDR3 region has the DNA TGTGCCAGCAGCTTATCAGGAGCGGGGGAGCAGTTCTTC. Encoded protein: CASSLSGAGEQFF.

V usage is TRBV5-1 and J usage is TRBJ2-1; weak D call: TRBD2 (5 bases). The ends were cut back, 4 bases at V and 1 base at J, with 15 bases in the middle. Germline CDR1 reads SGHRS; CDR2 reads YFSETQ. This CDR3 is 16 amino acids long. CDR3 residues: CASSISGTASYNEQFF. The CDR3 region has the DNA TGCGCCAGCAGCATAAGCGGTACCGCTTCCTACAATGAGCAGTTCTTC.

The rearrangement joins TRBV30 to TRBJ2-1; TRBD1 agrees at 8 bases. There are 16 residues in the CDR3. Germline CDR1 GTSNPN, CDR2 SVGIG (reference sequence). The V and J ends lost 4 bases and 10 bases, in that order; junction bases with no gene match: 18. CDR3 DNA: TGTGCCTGGAAACCCGACCCGGGACAGGCTATCAGGGAGCAGTTCTTC. This translates into CAWKPDPGQAIREQFF.